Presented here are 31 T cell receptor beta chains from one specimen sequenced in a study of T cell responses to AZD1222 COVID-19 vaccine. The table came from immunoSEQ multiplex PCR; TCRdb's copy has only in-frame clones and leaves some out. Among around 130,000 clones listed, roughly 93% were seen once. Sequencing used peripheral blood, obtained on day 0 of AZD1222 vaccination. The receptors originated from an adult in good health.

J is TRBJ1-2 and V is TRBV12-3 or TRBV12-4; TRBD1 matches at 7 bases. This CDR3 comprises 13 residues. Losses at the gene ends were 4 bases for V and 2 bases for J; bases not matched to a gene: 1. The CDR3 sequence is CASSWTGNYGYTF. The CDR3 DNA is TGTGCCAGCAGTTGGACAGGAAACTATGGCTACACCTTC.

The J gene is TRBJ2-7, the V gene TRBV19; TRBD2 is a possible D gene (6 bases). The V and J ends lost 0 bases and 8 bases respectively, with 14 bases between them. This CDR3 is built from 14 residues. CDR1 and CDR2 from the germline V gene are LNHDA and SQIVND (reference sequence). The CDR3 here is CASSIEHRTTKQYF. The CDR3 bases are TGTGCCAGTAGTATAGAGCATAGGACTACTAAGCAGTACTTC.

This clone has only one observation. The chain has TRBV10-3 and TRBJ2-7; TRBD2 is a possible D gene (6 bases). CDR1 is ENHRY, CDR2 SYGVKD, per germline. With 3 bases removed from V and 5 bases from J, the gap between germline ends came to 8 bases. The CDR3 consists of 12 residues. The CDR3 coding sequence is TGTGCCATCAGTGAAGGAGGGAACGAGCAGTACTTC. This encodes CAISEGGNEQYF.

The CDR3 spells CASSLRTGVTNTEAFF. CDR3 nucleotides: TGTGCCAGCTCCCTACGGACAGGGGTGACGAACACTGAAGCTTTCTTT. The V and J genes are TRBV18 and TRBJ1-1, with 9 bases lining up with TRBD1. V trimming: 6 bases; J trimming: 1 base; junction bases outside the gene matches: 9. Germline V lookup: CDR1 KGHSH, CDR2 LQKENI. The CDR3 has 16 residues.

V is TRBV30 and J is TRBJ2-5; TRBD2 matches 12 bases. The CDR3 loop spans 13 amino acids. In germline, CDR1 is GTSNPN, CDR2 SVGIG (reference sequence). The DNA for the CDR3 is TGTGCACGGACTAGCGGGGCCGAAGAGACCCAGTACTTC. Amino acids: CARTSGAEETQYF.

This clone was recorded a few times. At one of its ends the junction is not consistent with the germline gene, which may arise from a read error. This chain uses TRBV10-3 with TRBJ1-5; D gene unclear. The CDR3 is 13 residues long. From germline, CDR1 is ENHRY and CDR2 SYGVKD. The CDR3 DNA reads TGTGCCATCGGTGAAGATAGCAATCAGCCCCAGCATTTT. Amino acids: CAIGEDSNQPQHF.

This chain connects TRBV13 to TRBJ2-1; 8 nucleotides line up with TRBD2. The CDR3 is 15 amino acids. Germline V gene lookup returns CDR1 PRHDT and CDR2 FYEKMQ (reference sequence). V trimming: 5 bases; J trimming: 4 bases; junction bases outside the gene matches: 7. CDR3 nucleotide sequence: TGTGCCAGCAGCCTCCGGGCGGGGGGATACAATGAGCAGTTCTTC. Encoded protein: CASSLRAGGYNEQFF.

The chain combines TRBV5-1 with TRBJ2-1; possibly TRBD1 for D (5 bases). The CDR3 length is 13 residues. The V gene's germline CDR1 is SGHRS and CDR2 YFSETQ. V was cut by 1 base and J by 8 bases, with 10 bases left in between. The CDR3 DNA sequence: TGCGCCAGCAGCTTGCGGGCAGGGCATGAGCAGTTCTTC. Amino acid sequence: CASSLRAGHEQFF.

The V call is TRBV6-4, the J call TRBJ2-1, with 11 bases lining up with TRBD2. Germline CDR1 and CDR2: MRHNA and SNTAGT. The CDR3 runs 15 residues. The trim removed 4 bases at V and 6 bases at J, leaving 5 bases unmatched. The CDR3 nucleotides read TGTGCCAGCAGTGTGGTAGCGGGAGGGCCCAATGAGCAGTTCTTC. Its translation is CASSVVAGGPNEQFF.

The CDR3 DNA is TGTGCCAGTAGTCTCATTAATGAAAAACTGTTTTTT. It encodes CASSLINEKLFF. This chain links TRBV19 with TRBJ1-4; the D is unclear. Looked up from germline, CDR1 is LNHDA and CDR2 is SQIVND (reference sequence). CDR3 length: 12 amino acids. V gave up 5 bases and J gave up 4 bases, with 5 bases separating them.

CDR3: CASTLTDSYNEQFF. The CDR3 DNA reads as TGCGCCAGCACCCTGACTGACTCCTACAATGAGCAGTTCTTC. The chain carries TRBV5-1 and TRBJ2-1; D unresolved. Looked up from germline, CDR1 is SGHRS and CDR2 is YFSETQ. There are 14 residues in the CDR3. The germline V and J ends were trimmed by 6 bases and 0 bases, with 10 bases remaining between them.

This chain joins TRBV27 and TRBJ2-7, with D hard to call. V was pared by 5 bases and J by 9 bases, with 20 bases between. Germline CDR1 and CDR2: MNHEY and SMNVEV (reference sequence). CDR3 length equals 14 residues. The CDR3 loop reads CASSPRSASVGQYF. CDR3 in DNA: TGTGCCAGCAGTCCACGGAGTGCCTCTGTCGGGCAGTACTTC.

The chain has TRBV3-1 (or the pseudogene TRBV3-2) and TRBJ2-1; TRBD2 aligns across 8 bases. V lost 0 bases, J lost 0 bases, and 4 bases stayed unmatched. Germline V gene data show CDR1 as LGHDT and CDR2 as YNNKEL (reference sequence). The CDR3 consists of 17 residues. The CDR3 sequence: CASSQESGGPSYNEQFF. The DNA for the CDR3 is TGTGCCAGCAGCCAAGAGTCGGGAGGGCCCTCCTACAATGAGCAGTTCTTC.

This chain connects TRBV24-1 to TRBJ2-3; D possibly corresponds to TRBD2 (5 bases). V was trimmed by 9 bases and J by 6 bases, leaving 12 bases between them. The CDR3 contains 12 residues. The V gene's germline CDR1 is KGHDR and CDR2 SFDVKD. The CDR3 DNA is TGTGCCACCTCCCGGGATAGCGATACGCAGTATTTT. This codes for CATSRDSDTQYF.

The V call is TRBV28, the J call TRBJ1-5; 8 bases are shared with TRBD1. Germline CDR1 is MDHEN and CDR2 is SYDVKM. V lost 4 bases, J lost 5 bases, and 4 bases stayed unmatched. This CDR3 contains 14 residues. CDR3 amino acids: CASSSGTGYQPQHF. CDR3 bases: TGTGCCAGCAGTTCCGGGACAGGATATCAGCCCCAGCATTTT.

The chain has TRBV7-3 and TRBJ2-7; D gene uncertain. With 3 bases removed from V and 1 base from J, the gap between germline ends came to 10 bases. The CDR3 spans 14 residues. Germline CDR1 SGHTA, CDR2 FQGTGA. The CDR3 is CASSFDSQSYEQYF. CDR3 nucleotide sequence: TGTGCCAGCAGCTTCGATAGTCAGTCCTACGAGCAGTACTTC. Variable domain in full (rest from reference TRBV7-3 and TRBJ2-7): GAGVSQTPSNKVTEKGKYVELRCDPISGHTALYWYRQSLGQGPEFLIYFQGTGAADDSGLPNDRFFAVRPEGSVSTLKIQRTERGDSAVYLCASSFDSQSYEQYFGPGTRLTVT.

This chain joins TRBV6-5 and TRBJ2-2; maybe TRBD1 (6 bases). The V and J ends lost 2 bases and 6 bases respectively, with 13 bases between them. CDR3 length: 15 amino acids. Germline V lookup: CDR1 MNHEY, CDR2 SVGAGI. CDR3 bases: TGTGCCAGCAGTTACGTCAGGGGCAGACCCGGGGAGCTGTTTTTT. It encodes CASSYVRGRPGELFF.

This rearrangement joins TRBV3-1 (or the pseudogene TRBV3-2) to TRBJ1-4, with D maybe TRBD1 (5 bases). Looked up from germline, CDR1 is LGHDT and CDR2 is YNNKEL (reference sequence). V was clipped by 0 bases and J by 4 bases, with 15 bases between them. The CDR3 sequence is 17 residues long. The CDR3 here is CASSQERRGQRNEKLFF. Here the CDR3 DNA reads TGTGCCAGCAGCCAAGAACGAAGAGGACAACGTAATGAAAAACTGTTTTTT.

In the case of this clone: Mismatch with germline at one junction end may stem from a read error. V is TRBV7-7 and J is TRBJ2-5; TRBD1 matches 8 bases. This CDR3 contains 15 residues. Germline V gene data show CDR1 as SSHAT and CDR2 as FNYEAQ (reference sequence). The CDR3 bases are TGTGCTAGCAGCTTAGACAGGGGTTATCAAGAGACCCAGTACTTC. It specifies CASSLDRGYQETQYF.

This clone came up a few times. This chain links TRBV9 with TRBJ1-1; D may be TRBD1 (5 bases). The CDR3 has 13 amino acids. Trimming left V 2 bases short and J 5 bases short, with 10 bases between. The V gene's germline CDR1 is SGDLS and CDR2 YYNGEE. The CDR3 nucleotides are TGTGCCAGCAGCGTCATGGGGGAAACTGAAGCTTTCTTT. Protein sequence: CASSVMGETEAFF. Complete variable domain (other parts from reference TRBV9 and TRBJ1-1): DSGVTQTPKHLITATGQRVTLRCSPRSGDLSVYWYQQSLDQGLQFLIQYYNGEERAKGNILERFSAQQFPDLHSELNLSSLELGDSALYFCASSVMGETEAFFGQGTRLTVV.

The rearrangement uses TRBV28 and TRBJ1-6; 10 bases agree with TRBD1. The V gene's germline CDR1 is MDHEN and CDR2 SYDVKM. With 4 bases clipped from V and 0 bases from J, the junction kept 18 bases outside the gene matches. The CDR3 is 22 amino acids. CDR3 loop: CASSSNPRTGGLLSSYNSPLHF. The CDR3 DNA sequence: TGTGCCAGCAGTTCAAACCCCCGGACAGGGGGACTTTTAAGCTCCTATAATTCACCCCTCCACTTT.

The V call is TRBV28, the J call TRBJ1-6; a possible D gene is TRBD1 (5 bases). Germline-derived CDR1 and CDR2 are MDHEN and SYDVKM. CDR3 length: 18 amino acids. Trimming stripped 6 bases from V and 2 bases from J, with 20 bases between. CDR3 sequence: CASRNNRGSRAYNSPLHF. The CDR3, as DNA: TGTGCCAGCAGGAACAACCGGGGCTCTCGGGCCTATAATTCACCCCTCCACTTT.

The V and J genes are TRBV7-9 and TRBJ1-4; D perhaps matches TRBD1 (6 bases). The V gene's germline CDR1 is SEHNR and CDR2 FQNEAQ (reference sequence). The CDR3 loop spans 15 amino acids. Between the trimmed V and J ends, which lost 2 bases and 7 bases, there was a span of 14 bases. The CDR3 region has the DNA TGTGCCAGCAGCTTATATGGGGGGCAAAGTGAAAAACTGTTTTTT. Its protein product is CASSLYGGQSEKLFF. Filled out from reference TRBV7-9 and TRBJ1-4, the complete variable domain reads DTGVSQNPRHKITKRGQNVTFRCDPISEHNRLYWYRQTLGQGPEFLTYFQNEAQLEKSRLLSDRFSAERPKGSFSTLEIQRTEQGDSAMYLCASSLYGGQSEKLFFGSGTQLSVL.

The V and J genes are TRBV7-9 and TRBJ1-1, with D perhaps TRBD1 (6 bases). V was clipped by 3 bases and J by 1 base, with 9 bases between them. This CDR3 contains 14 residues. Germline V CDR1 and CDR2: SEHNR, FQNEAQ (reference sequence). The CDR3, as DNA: TGTGCCAGCAGCTTTCAGGGGCAGAACACTGAAGCTTTCTTT. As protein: CASSFQGQNTEAFF.

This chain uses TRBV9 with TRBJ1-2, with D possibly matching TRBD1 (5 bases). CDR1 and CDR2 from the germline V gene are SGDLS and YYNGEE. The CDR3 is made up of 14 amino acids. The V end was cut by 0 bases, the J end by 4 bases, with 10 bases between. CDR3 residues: CASSVGGGSYGYTF. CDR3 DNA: TGTGCCAGCAGCGTAGGTGGGGGTAGCTATGGCTACACCTTC.

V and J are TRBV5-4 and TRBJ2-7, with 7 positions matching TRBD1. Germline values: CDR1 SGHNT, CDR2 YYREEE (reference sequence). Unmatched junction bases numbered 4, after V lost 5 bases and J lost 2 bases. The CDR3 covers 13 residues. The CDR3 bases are TGTGCCAGCAGGGGGGACAGAGCCTACGAGCAGTACTTC. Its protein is CASRGDRAYEQYF.

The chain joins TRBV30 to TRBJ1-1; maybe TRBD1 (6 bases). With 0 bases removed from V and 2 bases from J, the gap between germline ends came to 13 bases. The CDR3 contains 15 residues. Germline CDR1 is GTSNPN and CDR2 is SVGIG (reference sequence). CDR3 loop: CAWSVWGTPNTEAFF. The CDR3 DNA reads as TGTGCCTGGAGTGTGTGGGGGACACCAAACACTGAAGCTTTCTTT.

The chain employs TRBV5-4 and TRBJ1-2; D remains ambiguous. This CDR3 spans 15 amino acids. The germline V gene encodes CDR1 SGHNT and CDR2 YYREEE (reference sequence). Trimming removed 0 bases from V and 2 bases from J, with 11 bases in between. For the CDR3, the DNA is TGTGCCAGCAGCTTGGTGCCTACTAACAACTATGGCTACACCTTC. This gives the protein CASSLVPTNNYGYTF.

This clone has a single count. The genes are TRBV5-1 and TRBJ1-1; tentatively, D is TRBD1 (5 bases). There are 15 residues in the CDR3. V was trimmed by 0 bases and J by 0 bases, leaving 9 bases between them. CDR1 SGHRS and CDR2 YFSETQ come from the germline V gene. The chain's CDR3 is CASSLVAGVNTEAFF. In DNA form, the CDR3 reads TGCGCCAGCAGCTTGGTTGCGGGGGTGAACACTGAAGCTTTCTTT. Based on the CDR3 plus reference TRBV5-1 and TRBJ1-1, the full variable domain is KAGVTQTPRYLIKTRGQQVTLSCSPISGHRSVSWYQQTPGQGLQFLFEYFSETQRNKGNFPGRFSGRQFSNSRSEMNVSTLELGDSALYLCASSLVAGVNTEAFFGQGTRLTVV.

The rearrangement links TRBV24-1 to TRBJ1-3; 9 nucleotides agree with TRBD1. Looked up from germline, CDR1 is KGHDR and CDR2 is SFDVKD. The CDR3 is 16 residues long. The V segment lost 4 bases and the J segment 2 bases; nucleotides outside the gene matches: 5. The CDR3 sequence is CATSERDREPGNTIYF. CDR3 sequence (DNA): TGTGCCACCAGTGAACGGGACAGGGAGCCTGGAAACACCATATATTTT.

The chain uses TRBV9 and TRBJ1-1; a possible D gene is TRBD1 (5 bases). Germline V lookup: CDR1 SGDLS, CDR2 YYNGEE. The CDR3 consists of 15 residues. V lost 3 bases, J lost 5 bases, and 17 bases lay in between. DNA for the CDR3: TGTGCCAGCAGCGCCAGTTCCCAGGGCTGGACTGAAGCTTTCTTT. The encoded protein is CASSASSQGWTEAFF.